A single sample gave rise to the 19 T cell receptor beta chains below, sequenced in a study of blood T cell repertoires in COVID-19 (dated by TCRdb to 2018 to 2021). The library was produced with the immunoSEQ multiplex PCR assay. TCRdb stores this immuneACCESS table with in-frame sequences only. Part of the clones is absent; in the studies checked, under half of the shortfall reflects unresolved V genes, and no reason is known for the rest. This sample is represented by around 140,000 clones; approximately 85% of them were singletons. The ten largest clones represent about 1.7% of the sample. The sequenced material came from peripheral blood. The source is a man between 65 and 85 years old with acute or convalescent COVID-19.

This chain connects TRBV11-1 to TRBJ1-6; TRBD1 might be the D (5 bases). The V end was cut by 5 bases, the J end by 5 bases, with 10 bases between. The CDR3 has 14 residues. Germline values: CDR1 SGHAT, CDR2 FQDESV (reference sequence). The CDR3 DNA is TGTGCCAGCAGCCGCGACAGAGATAATTCACCCCTCCACTTT. It encodes CASSRDRDNSPLHF. The full variable domain, completed using reference TRBV11-1 and TRBJ1-6, is EAEVAQSPRYKITEKSQAVAFWCDPISGHATLYWYRQILGQGPELLVQFQDESVVDDSQLPKDRFSAERLKGVDSTLKIQPAELGDSAMYLCASSRDRDNSPLHFGNGTRLTVT.

The V gene is TRBV19, the J gene TRBJ1-5; 12 nucleotides line up with TRBD1. The CDR3 runs to 16 residues. After removal of 4 bases from V and 6 bases from J, the junction contained 7 bases not matched to a gene. CDR1 is LNHDA, CDR2 SQIVND, per germline (reference sequence). The CDR3 coding sequence is TGTGCCAGTAGTACATCCCGGGACAGGGGGCCTCAGCCCCAGCATTTT. Amino acid sequence: CASSTSRDRGPQPQHF.

The chain carries TRBV18 and TRBJ1-1, with 9 bases identical to TRBD1. Germline-derived CDR1 and CDR2 are KGHSH and LQKENI. CDR3 size: 15 residues. J was trimmed by 6 bases and V by 5 bases; bases with no gene match: 10. Here the CDR3 reads CASSFGTGKYAEAFF. CDR3 bases: TGTGCCAGCTCATTTGGGACAGGGAAATACGCTGAAGCTTTCTTT.

This chain joins TRBV19 and TRBJ1-1; 11 bases map to TRBD1. CDR1 is LNHDA, CDR2 SQIVND, per germline (reference sequence). V lost 4 bases, J lost 4 bases, and 2 bases stayed unmatched. CDR3 length equals 14 residues. CDR3 in DNA: TGTGCCAGTAGTACGGGACAGGGGGTCACTGAAGCTTTCTTT. Its protein product is CASSTGQGVTEAFF.

This chain joins TRBV2 and TRBJ1-3; D is unclear. Trimming pared 3 bases from V and 1 base from J, leaving 7 bases between. The length of the CDR3 is 14 residues. Germline values: CDR1 SNHLY, CDR2 FYNNEI. CDR3: CASSEWQSGNTIYF. The CDR3 region has the DNA TGTGCCAGCAGTGAGTGGCAGTCTGGAAACACCATATATTTT. Using reference TRBV2 and TRBJ1-3 for the parts outside the CDR3, the full variable domain is EPEVTQTPSHQVTQMGQEVILRCVPISNHLYFYWYRQILGQKVEFLVSFYNNEISEKSEIFDDQFSVERPDGSNFTLKIRSTKLEDSAMYFCASSEWQSGNTIYFGEGSWLTVV.

The chain combines TRBV20-1 with TRBJ2-3; 7 bases match TRBD2. The germline V gene has CDR1 DFQATT and CDR2 SNEGSKA (reference sequence). Trimming removed 3 bases from V and 0 bases from J; junction bases left unmatched: 12. The CDR3 has 17 residues. Written as DNA, the CDR3 is TGCAGTGCTAGTGAGAGTACCGGGACTACTAGCACAGATACGCAGTATTTT. The encoded protein is CSASESTGTTSTDTQYF.

The gene calls are TRBV28 and TRBJ1-1, with 9 bases fitting TRBD1. Germline V gives CDR1 MDHEN, CDR2 SYDVKM. After removal of 2 bases from V and 10 bases from J, the junction contained 8 bases not matched to a gene. This CDR3 spans 14 amino acids. Here the CDR3 DNA reads TGTGCCAGCAGTTTAGGACAGGGGTATGGTGGAGCTTTCTTT. Encoded protein: CASSLGQGYGGAFF.

The chain recombines TRBV7-2 with TRBJ2-1; TRBD2 aligns across 8 bases. The CDR3 is 18 amino acids. The germline V gene encodes CDR1 SGHTA and CDR2 FQGNSA. The ends lost 1 base at V and 4 bases at J; junction bases unmatched: 12. The DNA of the CDR3 is TGTGCCAGCAGCTTAGGAGCCCAGCGGCTAGCGGGTTACAATGAGCAGTTCTTC. Translation gives CASSLGAQRLAGYNEQFF.

The chain uses TRBV19 and TRBJ2-5; maybe TRBD1 (6 bases). Trimming took off 8 bases at V and 4 bases at J, with 17 bases between the two ends. The length of the CDR3 is 14 residues. Germline CDR1 LNHDA, CDR2 SQIVND (reference sequence). CDR3 coding DNA: TGTGCCAGTGGAAAACAGGGTTTGCGAGAGACCCAGTACTTC. Its translation is CASGKQGLRETQYF.

This chain joins TRBV3-1 (or the pseudogene TRBV3-2) and TRBJ1-6; D might be TRBD1 (6 bases). The V gene's germline CDR1 is LGHDT and CDR2 YNNKEL (reference sequence). The V end lost 5 bases, the J end lost 6 bases, and 20 bases lay between the germline ends. This CDR3 is 17 amino acids long. CDR3 in amino acids: CASSAKQGFSSNSPLHF. The DNA of the CDR3 is TGTGCCAGCAGCGCAAAACAGGGATTTAGTTCTAATTCACCCCTCCACTTT.

The J gene is TRBJ2-3, the V gene TRBV19; no clear D. There are 13 residues in the CDR3. Germline CDR1 LNHDA, CDR2 SQIVND (reference sequence). Trimming took 10 bases from V and 3 from J, leaving 14 bases between them. CDR3 amino acids: CATQKTVTDTQYF. The DNA for the CDR3 is TGTGCCACCCAAAAAACAGTGACAGATACGCAGTATTTT.

This chain links TRBV27 with TRBJ1-2; D gene uncertain. Per germline, CDR1 MNHEY and CDR2 SMNVEV (reference sequence). The CDR3 consists of 13 residues. Trimming cost V 6 bases and J 4 bases, with 12 bases left between them. In nucleotides, the CDR3 is TGTGCCAGCAGGCCAGGCCCGAGCTATGGCTACACCTTC. Translation: CASRPGPSYGYTF.

In its sample, this clone was seen once. The chain has TRBV19 and TRBJ1-6; TRBD1 matches at 8 bases. V was pared by 7 bases and J by 5 bases, with 4 bases of the junction left unmatched. This CDR3 spans 14 amino acids. Germline V gene data show CDR1 as LNHDA and CDR2 as SQIVND (reference sequence). The CDR3 bases are TGTGCCAGTAACCTCAGGGGGCATAATTCACCCCTCCACTTT. Translation: CASNLRGHNSPLHF. The entire variable domain, with the rest obtained from reference TRBV19 and TRBJ1-6, is as follows: DGGITQSPKYLFRKEGQNVTLSCEQNLNHDAMYWYRQDPGQGLRLIYYSQIVNDFQKGDIAEGYSVSREKKESFPLTVTSAQKNPTAFYLCASNLRGHNSPLHFGNGTRLTVT.

The V call is TRBV6-5, the J call TRBJ1-2; D is ambiguous. The germline V and J ends were trimmed by 3 bases and 0 bases, with 11 bases remaining between them. Looked up from germline, CDR1 is MNHEY and CDR2 is SVGAGI. The CDR3 length is 15 residues. For the CDR3, the DNA is TGTGCCAGCAGTTATAATCTGGCCGCTAACTATGGCTACACCTTC. This gives the protein CASSYNLAANYGYTF.

The rearrangement joins TRBV19 to TRBJ2-7, with D unclear. In germline, CDR1 is LNHDA, CDR2 SQIVND (reference sequence). The CDR3 has 13 residues. V was cut by 1 base and J by 3 bases, with 7 bases left in between. The DNA of the CDR3 is TGTGCCAGTAGTATAGCCGGAGTCTACGAGCAGTACTTC. Translated: CASSIAGVYEQYF.

The CDR3 here is CASSMSAGVGYNEQFF. The DNA of the CDR3 is TGTGCCAGTAGTATGTCAGCGGGAGTAGGATACAATGAGCAGTTCTTC. The rearrangement uses TRBV19 and TRBJ2-1, with TRBD2 identical over 8 bases. V lost 3 bases, J lost 4 bases, and 8 bases stayed unmatched. CDR1 is LNHDA and CDR2 is SQIVND in the germline V gene (reference sequence). There are 16 residues in the CDR3.

The genes are TRBV6-1 and TRBJ1-5, with D possibly TRBD1 on 6 matching bases. The CDR3 consists of 17 residues. Germline V CDR1 and CDR2: MNHNS, SASEGT. V was trimmed by 4 bases and J by 1 base, leaving 17 bases between them. DNA for the CDR3: TGTGCCAGCAGTGGCAGGGGAAGGTCGTGGAGCAATCAGCCCCAGCATTTT. Translation gives CASSGRGRSWSNQPQHF.

The V and J genes are TRBV6-5 and TRBJ1-1; D is possibly TRBD1 (6 bases). The CDR3 totals 12 residues. Trimming removed 9 bases from V and 1 base from J, with 9 bases in between. Germline V gives CDR1 MNHEY, CDR2 SVGAGI. In DNA, the CDR3 is TGTGCCAGTCCGGGACAGAACACTGAAGCTTTCTTT. It yields the protein CASPGQNTEAFF.

The V and J genes are TRBV5-1 and TRBJ1-1, with D unresolved. Germline V gives CDR1 SGHRS, CDR2 YFSETQ. Trimming took off 1 base at V and 1 base at J, with 11 bases between the two ends. CDR3 length equals 15 residues. CDR3 amino acids: CASSLRFSRNTEAFF. The CDR3, as DNA: TGCGCCAGCAGCTTGCGATTCTCCAGGAACACTGAAGCTTTCTTT.